This TCR beta chain came from a study of PD-L1 blockade in urothelial cancer. In the study overall: Median T cell yield from blood was over 130,000. Points from the study as a whole: Enhanced expansion of tumor-associated blood clones at 3 weeks characterized durable-benefit patients. Lower than median blood TCR clonality before treatment predicted better survival.

As to time point: pretreatment peripheral blood. Sampling of each patient yielded between 1 and 8 specimens, collected pretreatment and on-treatment. Trimming took off 4 bases at V and 8 bases at J, with 15 bases between the two ends. Germline values: CDR1 SGHRS, CDR2 YFSETQ. The CDR3 is made up of 14 amino acids. Points on this clone: What it binds is unknown.

Method: immunoSEQ multiplex PCR; TCRdb's copy keeps in-frame clones and lacks some. The sample has roughly 55,000 clones; approximately 86% are singletons. The sequence was collected from a man in his sixties with urothelial cancer. The specimen comprised PBMCs, sampled around atezolizumab (anti-PD-L1) treatment. J is TRBJ1-4 and V is TRBV5-1, with a tentative D call TRBD1 (6 bases). In DNA, the CDR3 is TGCGCCAGCAGCAATCCGACAGGATCCGAAAAACTGTTTTTT. The encoded protein is CASSNPTGSEKLFF.